This paragraph covers one T cell receptor (beta chain) sequence. The sample comes from a study of blood T cell repertoires in COVID-19. Study summary: Both acute and convalescent COVID-19 samples were obtained from the United States, Italy and Spain.

Authors' processing steps: Estimates of nucleated cell counts were drawn from the amplification of reference gene primers. Profiled with immunoSEQ multiplex PCR; TCRdb holds only in-frame clones, not every one. D and trimming come from the DNA, and the V and J calls and clone size come from that table. Of some 280,000 clones listed, around 81% are singletons. The receptor was derived from a woman aged 45 to 65 with active or convalescent COVID-19. Sequences were obtained from peripheral blood.

CDR3 sequence: CASRPQGVAEAFF. In nucleotides, the CDR3 is TGTGCCAGCAGACCACAGGGGGTGGCTGAAGCTTTCTTT. The V call is TRBV6-5, the J call TRBJ1-1; TRBD1 matches 8 bases. The CDR3 covers 13 residues. Germline V gene lookup returns CDR1 MNHEY and CDR2 SVGAGI. After removal of 6 bases from V and 6 bases from J, the junction contained 6 bases not matched to a gene.